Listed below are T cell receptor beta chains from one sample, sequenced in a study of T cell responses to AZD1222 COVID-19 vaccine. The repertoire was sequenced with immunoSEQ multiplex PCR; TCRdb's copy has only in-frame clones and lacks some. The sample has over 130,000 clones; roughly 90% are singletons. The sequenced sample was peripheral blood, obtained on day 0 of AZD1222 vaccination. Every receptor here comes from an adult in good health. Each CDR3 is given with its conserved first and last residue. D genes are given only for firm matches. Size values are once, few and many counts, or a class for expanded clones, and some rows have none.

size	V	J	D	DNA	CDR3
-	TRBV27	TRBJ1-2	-	TGTGCCAGCAGTTTCGCCGGTTCTATGGGCTACACCTTC	CASSFAGSMGYTF
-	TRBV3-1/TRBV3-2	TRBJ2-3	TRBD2	TGTGCCAGCAGCCAAACACTAGCGGGGGGGCCTGATACGCAGTATTTT	CASSQTLAGGPDTQYF
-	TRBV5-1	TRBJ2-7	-	TGCGCCAGCCCCCGGCCGGAAGGCTTAACCTACGAGCAGTACTTC	CASPRPEGLTYEQYF
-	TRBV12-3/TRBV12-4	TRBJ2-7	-	TGTGCCAGCAGTCCCTACGAGCAGTACTTC	CASSPYEQYF
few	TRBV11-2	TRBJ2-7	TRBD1	TGTGCCAGCAGCTTCGGGACAGGGGTCAACGAGCAGTACTTC	CASSFGTGVNEQYF
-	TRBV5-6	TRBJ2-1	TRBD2	TGTGCCAGCAGTACTAGCGGCTACAATGAGCAGTTCTTC	CASSTSGYNEQFF
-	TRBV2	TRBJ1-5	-	TGTGCCAGCAGTGCCCGTGATGGCAGGGTTCAGCCCCAGCATTTT	CASSARDGRVQPQHF
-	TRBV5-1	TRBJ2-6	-	TGCGCCAGCAGCTTGCCAGGTGCCAACGTCCTGACTTTC	CASSLPGANVLTF
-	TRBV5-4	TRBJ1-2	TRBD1	TGTGCCAGCAGAATAGGGACAGGGAGGACCGAGAGGAAGGGCTACACCTTC	CASRIGTGRTERKGYTF
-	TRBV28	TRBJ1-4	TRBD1	TGTGCCAGCAGTTCGTTGGGGACAGGGGGCCGATCGGGCGAAAAACTGTTTTTT	CASSSLGTGGRSGEKLFF
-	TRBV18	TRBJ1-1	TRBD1	TGTGCCAGCTCACACGCGACAGGGTGGGACACTGAAGCTTTCTTT	CASSHATGWDTEAFF
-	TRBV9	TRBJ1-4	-	TGTGCCAGCACCCCCGGAGGTGCAACTAATGAAAAACTGTTTTTT	CASTPGGATNEKLFF
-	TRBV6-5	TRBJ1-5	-	TGTGCCAGCAGTCCTTTTGGGGTGACGAAGCCCCAGCATTTT	CASSPFGVTKPQHF
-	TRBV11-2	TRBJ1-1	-	TGTGCCAGCAGCTTTCGAATTTTACAGGGGAACACTGAAGCTTTCTTT	CASSFRILQGNTEAFF
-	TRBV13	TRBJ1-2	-	TGTGCCAGCAGCTTAGGCACCGACTACCAATATGGCTACACCTTC	CASSLGTDYQYGYTF
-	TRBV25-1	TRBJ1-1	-	TGTGCCAGCAGTGAATGGCCCGGGGGGAGAAACACTGAAGCTTTCTTT	CASSEWPGGRNTEAFF
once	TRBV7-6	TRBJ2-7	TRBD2	TGTGCCAGCAGCTTAGGTCTAGCGGGTGGGGCCTACGAGCAGTACTTC	CASSLGLAGGAYEQYF
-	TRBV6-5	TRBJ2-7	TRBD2	TGTGCCAGCAGTTACGGGTCTAGCGGGAGATACGAGCAGTACTTC	CASSYGSSGRYEQYF
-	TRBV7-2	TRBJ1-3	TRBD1	TGTGCCAGCAGCCGTTCCTGGGACAGCGGAAACACCATATATTTT	CASSRSWDSGNTIYF
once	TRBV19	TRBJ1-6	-	TGTGCCAGTAGTATAGGACGGAATAATTCACCCCTCCACTTT	CASSIGRNNSPLHF
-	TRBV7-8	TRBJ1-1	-	TGTGCCAGCAGCTTATATAGCCAGGCGAGGTCGAACACTGAAGCTTTCTTT	CASSLYSQARSNTEAFF
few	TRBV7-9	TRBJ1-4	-	TGTGCCAGCAGCTTAGACCAGGGGAGGGAAAAACTGTTTTTT	CASSLDQGREKLFF
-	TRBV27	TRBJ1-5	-	TGTGCCAGCAGTTTATCGCTTGGGCCCCAGCATTTT	CASSLSLGPQHF
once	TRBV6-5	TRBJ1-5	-	TGTGCCAGCAGTAAAACAGGTGGCAATCAGCCCCAGCATTTT	CASSKTGGNQPQHF
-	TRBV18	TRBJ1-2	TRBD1	TGTGCCAGCTCACCAACCCGGGACAGCGATAGCTACACCTTC	CASSPTRDSDSYTF
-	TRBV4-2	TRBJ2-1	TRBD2	TGTGCCAGCAGCCAAGGGACTAGCGGGAGTATTGGGGGCAATGAGCAGTTCTTC	CASSQGTSGSIGGNEQFF
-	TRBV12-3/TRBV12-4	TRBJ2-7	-	TGTGCCAGCAGAAAAACAGGCCCCTACGAGCAGTACTTC	CASRKTGPYEQYF
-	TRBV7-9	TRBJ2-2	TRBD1	TGTGCCAGCAGTGATACAGGGGGCAACACCGGGGAGCTGTTTTTT	CASSDTGGNTGELFF